Each of the 6 T cell receptor beta chains below was sequenced from the same sample in a study of human T cells and chemical hapten exposure. TCRdb fed the RACE reads into MiXCR, producing one record per CDR3 protein. Among about 57,000 distinct CDR3 sequences, 7% to 10% were seen once, and the ten largest hold less than 15%. This sample's time point: patch test 1, 2 weeks after DPC sensitization. As to treatment: therapeutic diphenylcyclopropenone sensitization with weekly scalp DPC. This specimen was whole blood, taken in connection with sensitization to the hapten diphenylcyclopropenone (DPC). Receptors originate from a woman aged 40 to 49 with alopecia areata. Some clones in this sample may be carry-over from other donors' samples.

This clonotype was found many times. The genes are TRBV6-5 and TRBJ1-2; D is uncertain. Germline CDR1 is MNHEY and CDR2 is SVGAGI. Trimming removed 8 bases at V and 5 bases at J, with 18 bases between. The CDR3 is 14 amino acids. The CDR3 nucleotides read TGTGCCAGCCTAGAACCGGGATCTACTTATGGCTACACCTTC. Its translation is CASLEPGSTYGYTF.

This clonotype showed up just a few times. This chain uses TRBV7-2 with TRBJ2-7, with 7 bases aligning to TRBD1. The CDR3 runs 15 residues. The germline V gene has CDR1 SGHTA and CDR2 FQGNSA. V was clipped by 7 bases and J by 0 bases; unmatched bases: 9. In DNA form, the CDR3 reads TGTGCCAGCATCAGTCAGGGGGTGATCTCCTACGAGCAGTACTTC. Its protein product is CASISQGVISYEQYF.

This clonotype was picked up many times. The chain is built from TRBV6-1 and TRBJ1-1, with D maybe TRBD1 (6 bases). The CDR3 extends over 15 amino acids. The germline V gene has CDR1 MNHNS and CDR2 SASEGT. Trimming took off 6 bases at V and 1 base at J, with 15 bases between the two ends. This CDR3 reads CASRREGTTNTEAFF. CDR3 sequence (DNA): TGTGCCAGCAGGCGAGAAGGGACAACGAACACTGAAGCTTTCTTT.

This chain connects TRBV7-3 to TRBJ2-3, with 10 bases aligning to TRBD2. Germline V gene sequence: CDR1 SGHTA, CDR2 FQGTGA. The J segment lost 0 bases and the V segment lost 5 bases, leaving 5 bases of the junction unmatched. The CDR3 sequence is 16 residues long. The CDR3 nucleotides are TGTGCCAGCAGCCCCGGACTAGCGGCTAGCACAGATACGCAGTATTTT. Protein: CASSPGLAASTDTQYF.

This clonotype was recorded at least ten times. CDR3 loop: CASSLYSSRGEQFF. CDR3 DNA: TGTGCCAGCAGCTTATATTCCTCAAGAGGTGAGCAGTTCTTC. The chain couples TRBV11-3 to TRBJ2-1, with D uncertain. The germline gives CDR1 SGHNT, CDR2 YENEEA. The V and J ends lost 2 bases and 9 bases respectively, with 14 bases between them. The CDR3 extends over 14 amino acids. The entire variable domain, with the rest obtained from reference TRBV11-3 and TRBJ2-1, is as follows: EAGVVQSPRYKIIEKKQPVAFWCNPISGHNTLYWYLQNLGQGPELLIRYENEEAVDDSQLPKDRFSAERLKGVDSTLKIQPAELGDSAVYLCASSLYSSRGEQFFGPGTRLTVL.

V gene TRBV9 combines with J gene TRBJ1-2, with TRBD1 matching 9 bases. CDR3 length: 15 residues. The germline V gene has CDR1 SGDLS and CDR2 YYNGEE. The J segment lost 2 bases and the V segment lost 4 bases, leaving 6 bases of the junction unmatched. The CDR3 DNA is TGTGCCAGCAGCTCACGGACAGGGGTGAACTATGGCTACACCTTC. It codes for CASSSRTGVNYGYTF.